The 29 T cell receptor beta chains below all came from one sample that was sequenced in a study of blood T cell repertoires in COVID-19. The assay was immunoSEQ multiplex PCR, and TCRdb's table has in-frame clones only and misses some. The data hold about 74,000 clones, with over 85% observed a single time. The sample comprised peripheral blood. The receptors derive from a human donor in a cohort sampled during active COVID-19.

V usage is TRBV5-4 and J usage is TRBJ2-7, with TRBD1 matching over 8 bases. The CDR3 loop spans 16 amino acids. Germline CDR1 reads SGHNT; CDR2 reads YYREEE (reference sequence). The V and J ends lost 3 bases and 7 bases, in that order; junction bases with no gene match: 15. This CDR3 reads CASSSKRNGQGEEQYF. Here the CDR3 DNA reads TGTGCCAGCAGCTCTAAAAGGAACGGACAGGGTGAGGAGCAGTACTTC.

CDR3 sequence (DNA): TGTGCCACCAGTGATTTTAGGCGCCCTAGCGGGAGGAACACAGATACGCAGTATTTT. Translated, it gives CATSDFRRPSGRNTDTQYF. J is TRBJ2-3 and V is TRBV24-1; 11 bases are a match to TRBD2. The CDR3 extends over 19 amino acids. The germline gives CDR1 KGHDR, CDR2 SFDVKD. The V and J ends lost 1 base and 2 bases, in that order; junction bases with no gene match: 10.

The rearrangement joins TRBV29-1 to TRBJ2-7; possible D gene TRBD2, 6 bases. With 0 bases removed from V and 3 bases from J, the gap between germline ends came to 15 bases. The CDR3 runs 15 residues. CDR1 is SQVTM and CDR2 is ANQGSEA in the germline V gene. CDR3 region: CSVEDLGGPLYEQYF. CDR3 DNA sequence: TGCAGCGTTGAAGATTTGGGGGGACCACTCTACGAGCAGTACTTC.

V and J are TRBV14 and TRBJ1-1; D possibly corresponds to TRBD1 (6 bases). With 2 bases removed from V and 4 bases from J, the gap between germline ends came to 11 bases. The CDR3 has 14 amino acids. The germline V gene has CDR1 SGHDN and CDR2 FVKESK. The CDR3 is CASSQNRAGTEAFF. Written as DNA, the CDR3 is TGTGCCAGCAGCCAAAACAGGGCGGGCACTGAAGCTTTCTTT.

The chain carries TRBV5-4 and TRBJ2-2, with TRBD2 as a possible D gene (6 bases). The CDR3 is 15 residues long. Germline CDR1 and CDR2: SGHNT and YYREEE (reference sequence). Trimming stripped 4 bases from V and 5 bases from J, with 15 bases between. CDR3 sequence: CASSPGDRETGELFF. The CDR3 nucleotides read TGTGCCAGCAGCCCCGGGGATCGGGAGACCGGGGAGCTGTTTTTT.

This clone was picked up one time. The chain carries TRBV29-1 and TRBJ1-1, with D unresolved. V was trimmed by 6 bases and J by 1 base, leaving 6 bases between them. CDR1 is SQVTM and CDR2 is ANQGSEA in the germline V gene. The CDR3 length is 11 residues. Here the CDR3 DNA reads TGCAGCGTCTTCGGGAACACTGAAGCTTTCTTT. Protein product: CSVFGNTEAFF. Full variable domain (rest looked up from reference TRBV29-1 and TRBJ1-1): SAVISQKPSRDICQRGTSLTIQCQVDSQVTMMFWYRQQPGQSLTLIATANQGSEATYESGFVIDKFPISRPNLTFSTLTVSNMSPEDSSIYLCSVFGNTEAFFGQGTRLTVV.

This chain links TRBV12-3 or TRBV12-4 with TRBJ1-1; D uncertain. Trimming cost V 3 bases and J 4 bases, with 9 bases left between them. The CDR3 spans 13 residues. CDR3 in amino acids: CASSFSLFTEAFF. DNA for the CDR3: TGTGCCAGCAGTTTTTCCCTTTTCACTGAAGCTTTCTTT.

J is TRBJ2-7 and V is TRBV5-4, with 7 bases that match TRBD2. Trimming took 2 bases from V and 2 from J; bases not matched to a gene: 10. The CDR3 runs 16 residues. The germline gives CDR1 SGHNT, CDR2 YYREEE (reference sequence). In DNA, the CDR3 is TGTGCCAGCAGCTTAAGAATTGGCCGGGGGGCCTACGAGCAGTACTTC. Its translation is CASSLRIGRGAYEQYF.

This clone was counted only a few times. At the DNA level, this CDR3 is encoded by other sequences in the same sample as well. The rearrangement links TRBV6-4 to TRBJ2-3; 11 bases line up with TRBD2. This CDR3 has 15 residues. The germline V gene has CDR1 MRHNA and CDR2 SNTAGT. Trimming took 0 bases from V and 6 from J; bases not matched to a gene: 2. DNA of the CDR3: TGTGCCAGCAGTGACTCAACTAGCGGGAGCGATACGCAGTATTTT. Translated: CASSDSTSGSDTQYF.

Comments on this clone: A read error is possible here, since a much larger clone lies one base away. The chain carries TRBV6-5 and TRBJ2-7, with 10 bases fitting TRBD1. The J segment lost 5 bases and the V segment lost 6 bases, leaving 10 bases of the junction unmatched. The CDR3 spans 15 residues. In germline, CDR1 is MNHEY, CDR2 SVGAGI. This CDR3 is CASRNPGQGTNEQYF. CDR3 nucleotides: TGTGCCAGCAGGAACCCGGGACAGGGGACAAACGAGCAGTACTTC.

The genes are TRBV11-2 and TRBJ2-1; D gene unclear. Germline CDR1 is SGHAT and CDR2 is FQNNGV. The CDR3 length is 15 residues. Trimming removed 0 bases from V and 0 bases from J, with 6 bases in between. The CDR3 here is CASSLDRLSYNEQFF. CDR3 in DNA: TGTGCCAGCAGCTTAGATCGTCTCTCCTACAATGAGCAGTTCTTC. The full variable domain, completed using reference TRBV11-2 and TRBJ2-1, is EAGVAQSPRYKIIEKRQSVAFWCNPISGHATLYWYQQILGQGPKLLIQFQNNGVVDDSQLPKDRFSAERLKGVDSTLKIQPAKLEDSAVYLCASSLDRLSYNEQFFGPGTRLTVL.

This clone was detected only once. V gene TRBV27 combines with J gene TRBJ1-1; 8 bases fit TRBD1. The CDR3 length is 14 residues. Germline loops: CDR1 MNHEY, CDR2 SMNVEV (reference sequence). With V trimmed by 0 bases and J by 5 bases, 2 bases remained unmatched. The CDR3 region is CASSLSTGGTEAFF. The DNA for the CDR3 is TGTGCCAGCAGTTTATCAACAGGGGGTACTGAAGCTTTCTTT.

The chain joins TRBV6-5 to TRBJ2-5; maybe TRBD2 (6 bases). The CDR3 spans 15 residues. V lost 0 bases and J 5 bases, leaving 13 bases between the germline ends. Germline-derived CDR1 and CDR2 are MNHEY and SVGAGI. In nucleotides, the CDR3 is TGTGCCAGCAGTTACTCCGTAACTGGGGGGGAGACCCAGTACTTC. Translated, it gives CASSYSVTGGETQYF.

The rearrangement uses TRBV28 and TRBJ2-1; D not resolved. The ends were cut back, 3 bases at V and 9 bases at J, with 9 bases in the middle. Germline loops: CDR1 MDHEN, CDR2 SYDVKM. CDR3 length: 12 residues. The CDR3 DNA reads as TGTGCCAGCAGTTTCGAGGCCCCTGAGCAGTTCTTC. Translating it yields CASSFEAPEQFF.

This chain connects TRBV30 to TRBJ1-1; D is undetermined. The length of the CDR3 is 11 residues. The V gene's germline CDR1 is GTSNPN and CDR2 SVGIG (reference sequence). V lost 4 bases to trimming and J lost 2 bases, with 5 bases between them. The CDR3 spells CAWMTNTEAFF. CDR3 coding DNA: TGTGCCTGGATGACAAACACTGAAGCTTTCTTT.

V usage is TRBV10-3 and J usage is TRBJ2-7, with 14 bases matching TRBD2. CDR1 and CDR2 from the germline V gene are ENHRY and SYGVKD. The CDR3 runs to 16 residues. V lost 0 bases, J lost 3 bases, and 1 base stayed unmatched. The CDR3 loop reads CAISESGTSGSYEQYF. The DNA for the CDR3 is TGTGCCATCAGTGAGTCAGGGACTAGCGGGAGCTACGAGCAGTACTTC.

This clone has just one count. The V gene is TRBV27, the J gene TRBJ1-1; 7 positions agree with TRBD1. Per the germline V gene, CDR1 is MNHEY and CDR2 is SMNVEV (reference sequence). Trimming took 4 bases from V and 4 from J; bases not matched to a gene: 12. The CDR3 length is 16 residues. CDR3 protein: CASSSRDREPSTEAFF. The DNA of the CDR3 is TGTGCCAGCAGTTCCCGGGACAGAGAGCCCTCCACTGAAGCTTTCTTT.

V is TRBV9 and J is TRBJ2-3; 8 nucleotides agree with TRBD2. V dropped 4 bases and J dropped 1; count of bases not matched to a gene: 8. The CDR3 sequence is 16 residues long. Germline CDR1 is SGDLS and CDR2 is YYNGEE. The CDR3 sequence is CASSTPAGGGTDTQYF. The CDR3 DNA is TGTGCCAGCAGCACTCCGGCGGGAGGAGGCACAGATACGCAGTATTTT.

The chain joins TRBV7-8 to TRBJ2-3; the match to TRBD1 covers 8 bases. Germline V gene data show CDR1 as SGHVS and CDR2 as FQNEAQ. V gave up 3 bases and J gave up 6 bases; unmatched junction bases: 8. CDR3 length: 15 amino acids. The CDR3 bases are TGTGCCAGCAGCTTGAGACGCCAGGGGGCTGATACGCAGTATTTT. Translation gives CASSLRRQGADTQYF.

V usage is TRBV29-1 and J usage is TRBJ2-5; 9 nucleotides agree with TRBD1. The CDR3 has 15 residues. Germline V gene lookup returns CDR1 SQVTM and CDR2 ANQGSEA. V was pared by 3 bases and J by 4 bases, with 9 bases of the junction left unmatched. The CDR3 coding sequence is TGCAGCGTTGAGACGGGACAGGGATGGGCAGAGACCCAGTACTTC. It specifies CSVETGQGWAETQYF. The full variable domain, rest sourced from reference TRBV29-1 and TRBJ2-5, is SAVISQKPSRDICQRGTSLTIQCQVDSQVTMMFWYRQQPGQSLTLIATANQGSEATYESGFVIDKFPISRPNLTFSTLTVSNMSPEDSSIYLCSVETGQGWAETQYFGPGTRLLVL.

V is TRBV2 and J is TRBJ2-7, with TRBD1 matching over 10 bases. This CDR3 has 13 residues. Trimming cost V 7 bases and J 7 bases; bases outside gene matches: 7. In germline, CDR1 is SNHLY, CDR2 FYNNEI. The CDR3, as DNA: TGTGCCAGCATTGGACAGGGGGTGGGGGAGCAGTACTTC. As protein: CASIGQGVGEQYF.

This clone has a handful of counts. The chain recombines TRBV15 with TRBJ2-5, with 8 bases fitting TRBD2. The length of the CDR3 is 18 residues. Germline CDR1 is LNHNV and CDR2 is YYDKDF (reference sequence). Germline trimming cut 0 bases from V and 5 bases from J; bases unmatched to any gene: 14. As DNA, the CDR3 is TGTGCCACCAGCAGAGATTCTGGGACTAGGGTCCGGGAGGAGACCCAGTACTTC. Translated: CATSRDSGTRVREETQYF.

The chain has TRBV7-8 and TRBJ2-1; 8 positions agree with TRBD2. Germline V gives CDR1 SGHVS, CDR2 FQNEAQ. The CDR3 has 16 residues. Losses at the gene ends were 5 bases for V and 5 bases for J; bases not matched to a gene: 11. CDR3 amino acids: CASSPNAAGGDNEQFF. CDR3 nucleotides: TGTGCCAGCAGCCCCAATGCGGCGGGGGGTGACAATGAGCAGTTCTTC. The full variable domain, in which reference TRBV7-8 and TRBJ2-1 provide the parts outside the CDR3, is GAGVSQSPRYKVAKRGQDVALRCDPISGHVSLFWYQQALGQGPEFLTYFQNEAQLDKSGLPSDRFFAERPEGSVSTLKIQRTQQEDSAVYLCASSPNAAGGDNEQFFGPGTRLTVL.

The chain employs TRBV28 and TRBJ1-1; tentatively, D is TRBD1 (5 bases). The length of the CDR3 is 13 residues. V dropped 6 bases and J dropped 6 bases, with 14 bases sitting between them. Germline loops: CDR1 MDHEN, CDR2 SYDVKM. This CDR3 reads CASSMGPRPEAFF. The CDR3 DNA reads as TGTGCCAGCAGCATGGGGCCCCGGCCTGAAGCTTTCTTT.

This chain uses TRBV27 with TRBJ2-1; 15 bases line up with TRBD2. The CDR3 extends over 17 amino acids. The V gene end was trimmed by 6 bases and the J gene end by 2 bases; junction bases not matched to a gene: 5. Germline-derived CDR1 and CDR2 are MNHEY and SMNVEV (reference sequence). This chain's CDR3 is CASSGTSGRITYNEQFF. In DNA, the CDR3 is TGTGCCAGCAGCGGGACTAGCGGGAGGATCACCTACAATGAGCAGTTCTTC.

J is TRBJ2-5 and V is TRBV24-1, with D tentatively TRBD2 (6 bases). The CDR3 sequence is 13 residues long. V shed 5 bases and J shed 2 bases, with 8 bases lying between them. Germline V gene data show CDR1 as KGHDR and CDR2 as SFDVKD. The DNA of the CDR3 is TGTGCCACCAGTGCCAGCGGGCAAGAGACCCAGTACTTC. It translates to CATSASGQETQYF.

This sequence joins TRBV10-3 and TRBJ2-7; D perhaps matches TRBD2 (6 bases). Trimming stripped 1 base from V and 0 bases from J, with 10 bases between. The CDR3 contains 15 residues. The germline V gene has CDR1 ENHRY and CDR2 SYGVKD. The CDR3, as DNA: TGTGCCATCAGTGAGTTGGGGACTTCCTCCTACGAGCAGTACTTC. It encodes CAISELGTSSYEQYF.

The chain links TRBV2 to TRBJ2-1, with 9 bases matching TRBD2. The germline CDR1 and CDR2 sequences are SNHLY and FYNNEI. This CDR3 contains 15 residues. V trimming: 6 bases; J trimming: 4 bases; junction bases outside the gene matches: 7. The CDR3 sequence: CASSTGTSQYNEQFF. The CDR3, as DNA: TGTGCCAGCAGCACCGGGACTAGCCAATACAATGAGCAGTTCTTC.

The CDR3 here is CAISGDRGAYEQYF. CDR3 DNA: TGTGCCATCAGTGGGGACAGGGGTGCCTACGAGCAGTACTTC. The chain employs TRBV10-3 and TRBJ2-7; 10 positions agree with TRBD1. This CDR3 contains 14 residues. J was trimmed by 2 bases and V by 4 bases; bases with no gene match: 2. Germline CDR1 reads ENHRY; CDR2 reads SYGVKD.